The 31 T cell receptor beta chains below all came from one sample that was sequenced in a study of CD8 T cells in ankylosing spondylitis. One entry per CDR3 protein, called by TCRdb with MiXCR from the 5' RACE reads. The sample has approximately 240,000 distinct CDR3 sequences; 20% to 30% are singletons. The sequencing input was blood, either unsorted or a sorted T cell fraction (not recorded which). Source of these receptors: a male donor with ankylosing spondylitis or in good health (not recorded which).

This clonotype was seen more than once but under ten times. The chain has TRBV20-1 and TRBJ1-6; no clear D gene. The CDR3 has 13 residues. The germline gives CDR1 DFQATT, CDR2 SNEGSKA (reference sequence). The germline V and J ends were trimmed by 4 bases and 7 bases, with 11 bases remaining between them. The CDR3 reads CSATRRENSPLHF. In DNA, the CDR3 is TGCAGTGCTACCCGGCGGGAAAATTCACCCCTCCACTTT.

This clonotype was seen repeatedly, ten times or more. This rearrangement joins TRBV7-9 to TRBJ2-3; D is possibly TRBD1 (7 bases). The CDR3 is made up of 13 amino acids. Germline V CDR1 and CDR2: SEHNR, FQNEAQ (reference sequence). V was clipped by 5 bases and J by 5 bases, with 11 bases between them. The CDR3 bases are TGTGCCAGCAGCCTTCAGGGGGGAGATACGCAGTATTTT. Protein product: CASSLQGGDTQYF.

In this sample, this clonotype turned up many times. The V and J genes are TRBV29-1 and TRBJ2-7, with unresolved D. CDR1 and CDR2 from the germline V gene are SQVTM and ANQGSEA. The V and J ends lost 4 bases and 6 bases respectively, with 13 bases between them. The CDR3 loop spans 12 amino acids. Here the CDR3 reads CSVVRSDAEQYF. The CDR3 bases are TGCAGCGTTGTCAGATCGGATGCCGAGCAGTACTTC.

This clonotype came up many times. In nucleotides, the CDR3 is TGCAGTGGTGAGACGTTGGACGAGCAGTACTTC. Protein: CSGETLDEQYF. The chain joins TRBV20-1 to TRBJ2-7; D is undetermined. Per the germline V gene, CDR1 is DFQATT and CDR2 is SNEGSKA (reference sequence). The CDR3 extends over 11 amino acids. The germline V and J ends were trimmed by 7 bases and 5 bases, with 12 bases remaining between them.

This clonotype was counted at least ten times. The rearrangement links TRBV20-1 to TRBJ2-3, with 7 bases fitting TRBD1. The CDR3 runs to 17 residues. The V and J ends lost 0 bases and 0 bases, in that order; junction bases with no gene match: 9. The germline CDR1 and CDR2 sequences are DFQATT and SNEGSKA (reference sequence). Here the CDR3 reads CSARDFGTAPSTDTQYF. In DNA form, the CDR3 reads TGCAGTGCTAGAGATTTCGGGACAGCCCCTAGCACAGATACGCAGTATTTT.

This clonotype showed up many times. The rearrangement joins TRBV7-6 to TRBJ1-2, with 11 bases aligning to TRBD1. The V gene end was trimmed by 1 base and the J gene end by 4 bases; junction bases not matched to a gene: 2. Germline V gene lookup returns CDR1 SGHVS and CDR2 FNYEAQ. The CDR3 extends over 15 amino acids. The CDR3 nucleotides are TGTGCCAGCAGCTTAGGGACAGGGGGCACCTATGGCTACACCTTC. Translating it yields CASSLGTGGTYGYTF. The full variable domain, in which reference TRBV7-6 and TRBJ1-2 provide the parts outside the CDR3, is GAGVSQSPRYKVTKRGQDVALRCDPISGHVSLYWYRQALGQGPEFLTYFNYEAQQDKSGLPNDRFSAERPEGSISTLTIQRTEQRDSAMYRCASSLGTGGTYGYTFGSGTRLTVV.

This sequence joins TRBV12-3 or TRBV12-4 and TRBJ1-1; 7 nucleotides line up with TRBD1. The CDR3 has 14 amino acids. V dropped 3 bases and J dropped 1; count of bases not matched to a gene: 2. The CDR3 sequence: CASSFRGTNTEAFF. CDR3 in DNA: TGTGCCAGCAGTTTCAGGGGGACGAACACTGAAGCTTTCTTT.

This clonotype was detected a few times. The chain recombines TRBV10-1 with TRBJ2-3; tentative D call: TRBD2 (7 bases). CDR3 length equals 14 residues. Trimming left V 10 bases short and J 3 bases short, with 17 bases between. Germline lookup yields CDR1 WNHNN and CDR2 SYGVQD (reference sequence). CDR3 loop: CATAAGALTDTQYF. CDR3 coding DNA: TGCGCCACCGCGGCGGGGGCCCTGACAGATACGCAGTATTTT.

This chain connects TRBV12-3 or TRBV12-4 to TRBJ2-7, with 8 bases that match TRBD2. This CDR3 is 15 amino acids long. Trimming removed 1 base from V and 3 bases from J; junction bases left unmatched: 5. The CDR3 reads CASSLEGLGYYEQYF. The CDR3 DNA follows: TGTGCCAGCAGTTTAGAGGGACTAGGATACTACGAGCAGTACTTC.

The chain joins TRBV29-1 to TRBJ2-7, with D hard to call. CDR3 length: 13 amino acids. Germline V gives CDR1 SQVTM, CDR2 ANQGSEA. The germline V and J ends were trimmed by 0 bases and 0 bases, with 6 bases remaining between them. The CDR3 DNA reads as TGCAGCGTTGAAGATTCCCGCTCCTACGAGCAGTACTTC. It specifies CSVEDSRSYEQYF.

V usage is TRBV29-1 and J usage is TRBJ2-3; D uncertain. Trimming shortened V by 3 bases and J by 2 bases, and 12 bases separated the two germline ends. The CDR3 loop spans 14 amino acids. Germline V gene lookup returns CDR1 SQVTM and CDR2 ANQGSEA. This chain's CDR3 is CSVDDRPLTDTQYF. CDR3 sequence (DNA): TGCAGCGTTGATGACCGACCGCTCACAGATACGCAGTATTTT.

At least ten counts were recorded for this clonotype. The chain employs TRBV18 and TRBJ1-2, with 7 bases fitting TRBD1. The CDR3 runs 14 residues. The germline V gene has CDR1 KGHSH and CDR2 LQKENI. The V and J ends lost 3 bases and 5 bases, in that order; junction bases with no gene match: 6. The CDR3 loop is CASSPNRGGYGYTF. The CDR3 DNA follows: TGTGCCAGCTCACCTAACAGGGGTGGATATGGCTACACCTTC.

This clonotype was recorded at least ten times. This sequence joins TRBV29-1 and TRBJ2-1; 8 nucleotides match TRBD2. The CDR3 contains 13 residues. Germline V gene lookup returns CDR1 SQVTM and CDR2 ANQGSEA. Trimming at V came to 3 bases and at J to 9 bases, leaving 7 bases not matched to a gene. The CDR3 sequence: CSVEIAGSGEQFF. As DNA, the CDR3 is TGCAGCGTTGAGATAGCGGGGAGTGGTGAGCAGTTCTTC.

The sample holds one count of this clonotype. The rearrangement uses TRBV20-1 and TRBJ2-1; D is unclear. This CDR3 is built from 14 residues. V was cut by 2 bases and J by 6 bases, with 14 bases left in between. The germline gives CDR1 DFQATT, CDR2 SNEGSKA (reference sequence). In nucleotides, the CDR3 is TGCAGTGCTAGACCGGCCTGGTCTAGCAATGAGCAGTTCTTC. This codes for CSARPAWSSNEQFF.

This clonotype was observed a handful of times. The rearrangement uses TRBV20-1 and TRBJ2-5; 9 bases map to TRBD2. CDR3 length equals 15 residues. Germline V CDR1 and CDR2: DFQATT, SNEGSKA (reference sequence). The ends lost 1 base at V and 5 bases at J; junction bases unmatched: 8. Here the CDR3 reads CSARGLAGRWETQYF. The CDR3 coding sequence is TGCAGTGCTAGAGGGCTAGCGGGGAGGTGGGAGACCCAGTACTTC.

This clonotype was found many times. The gene calls are TRBV12-3 or TRBV12-4 and TRBJ2-7, with TRBD1 matching 10 bases. The CDR3 runs 14 residues. After removal of 2 bases from V and 11 bases from J, the junction contained 9 bases not matched to a gene. CDR3 DNA: TGTGCCAGCAGTTTAAAGGCTGGGACAGGGGTTGAGTACTTC. It is translated as CASSLKAGTGVEYF.

This clonotype turned up a few times. CDR3 amino acids: CASSPGTIEQFF. The CDR3 DNA sequence: TGTGCCAGCAGCCCAGGCACCATTGAGCAGTTCTTC. This chain uses TRBV11-2 with TRBJ2-1; D is unclear. Trimming took 5 bases from V and 9 from J, leaving 11 bases between them. The length of the CDR3 is 12 residues. Germline V gene data show CDR1 as SGHAT and CDR2 as FQNNGV.

This clonotype was observed many times. This chain uses TRBV9 with TRBJ1-3, with 10 bases aligning to TRBD1. Germline assignment: CDR1 SGDLS and CDR2 YYNGEE. The CDR3 extends over 15 amino acids. V shed 4 bases and J 4 bases; nucleotides not matched to a gene: 5. DNA for the CDR3: TGTGCCAGCAGCCCCGGACAGGGGGAAGGAAACACCATATATTTT. Translated: CASSPGQGEGNTIYF.

This clonotype was seen many times. The CDR3 sequence is CSATQDRDEQYF. CDR3 DNA sequence: TGCAGTGCTACCCAGGACAGGGACGAGCAGTACTTC. The chain combines TRBV20-1 with TRBJ2-7; 8 positions match TRBD1. With V trimmed by 4 bases and J by 5 bases, 4 bases remained unmatched. The germline V gene encodes CDR1 DFQATT and CDR2 SNEGSKA (reference sequence). This CDR3 contains 12 residues.

This clonotype was picked up many times. The chain recombines TRBV11-1 with TRBJ2-3, with 12 nucleotides matching TRBD2. CDR3 length: 18 amino acids. V lost 2 bases and J lost 6; bases outside the gene matches: 12. Germline values: CDR1 SGHAT, CDR2 FQDESV (reference sequence). The CDR3 sequence: CASSLPYRLAGVRDTQYF. Here the CDR3 DNA reads TGTGCCAGCAGCTTACCGTACCGACTAGCGGGGGTTAGGGATACGCAGTATTTT.

This clonotype was detected ten times or more. This sequence joins TRBV20-1 and TRBJ2-1; D is possibly TRBD1 or TRBD2 (5 bases each). Trimming pared 6 bases from V and 7 bases from J, leaving 25 bases between. In germline, CDR1 is DFQATT, CDR2 SNEGSKA (reference sequence). This CDR3 region has 16 residues. The CDR3 spells CSAIPWGSRSRNEQFF. The CDR3, as DNA: TGCAGTGCCATCCCCTGGGGGTCCCGAAGCCGAAATGAGCAGTTCTTC.

The sample holds many counts of this clonotype. The CDR3 DNA reads TGTGCCAGCAGCTTTAGCGGGGGGCCCCTGAATGAGCAGTTCTTC. Translating gives CASSFSGGPLNEQFF. The chain recombines TRBV7-3 with TRBJ2-1, with 10 bases matching TRBD2. Germline lookup yields CDR1 SGHTA and CDR2 FQGTGA. The junction had 6 bases not matched to a gene; V was cut back by 3 bases and J by 7 bases. This CDR3 spans 15 amino acids.

This clonotype appeared many times. The V call is TRBV24-1, the J call TRBJ2-3; unclear D gene. Between the trimmed V and J ends, which lost 1 base and 4 bases, there was a span of 5 bases. Germline V CDR1 and CDR2: KGHDR, SFDVKD. CDR3 length: 13 residues. The CDR3 sequence: CATSDFGSDTQYF. Here the CDR3 DNA reads TGTGCCACCAGTGATTTTGGGTCAGATACGCAGTATTTT.

The chain joins TRBV3-1 to TRBJ1-1; 7 bases are shared with TRBD1. CDR1 is LGHDT, CDR2 YNNKEL, per germline (reference sequence). The CDR3 spans 15 residues. V lost 6 bases to trimming and J lost 5 bases; unmatched junction nucleotides: 12. The CDR3 loop is CASRITGARGTEAFF. For the CDR3, the DNA is TGTGCCAGCAGAATTACAGGGGCTCGAGGTACTGAAGCTTTCTTT.

This clonotype was seen repeatedly, ten times or more. The chain combines TRBV20-1 with TRBJ2-4; D perhaps matches TRBD1 (5 bases). Between the trimmed V and J ends, which lost 3 bases and 0 bases, there was a span of 9 bases. This CDR3 is 14 amino acids long. Germline V gives CDR1 DFQATT, CDR2 SNEGSKA (reference sequence). DNA for the CDR3: TGCAGTGCTAGGACAGAACTAGCCAAAAACATTCAGTACTTC. This codes for CSARTELAKNIQYF.

The V call is TRBV11-2, the J call TRBJ2-2, with no clear D. CDR1 and CDR2 (germline): SGHAT, FQNNGV. The CDR3 is made up of 13 amino acids. The V gene lost 0 bases and the J gene lost 7 bases, with 6 bases spanning the gap. The CDR3 loop reads CASSLEGGGELFF. The CDR3 DNA reads TGTGCCAGCAGCTTAGAGGGCGGCGGGGAGCTGTTTTTT.

This clonotype showed up just a few times. This chain uses TRBV20-1 with TRBJ2-1; TRBD2 is a possible D gene (5 bases). V shed 1 base and J shed 9 bases, with 19 bases lying between them. This CDR3 contains 15 residues. Germline CDR1 DFQATT, CDR2 SNEGSKA (reference sequence). The CDR3: CSARVLLAGLGEQFF. CDR3 DNA: TGCAGTGCTAGAGTTCTCCTAGCAGGCCTGGGTGAGCAGTTCTTC.

This clonotype has only a few counts. The chain carries TRBV10-3 and TRBJ1-1; D is uncertain. Trimming took off 4 bases at V and 2 bases at J, with 5 bases between the two ends. Looked up from germline, CDR1 is ENHRY and CDR2 is SYGVKD. The CDR3 loop spans 12 amino acids. CDR3 in amino acids: CAISVSNTEAFF. The CDR3 nucleotides read TGTGCCATCAGTGTTTCTAACACTGAAGCTTTCTTT.

The V gene is TRBV20-1, the J gene TRBJ2-3; D gene ambiguous. CDR1 and CDR2 from the germline V gene are DFQATT and SNEGSKA (reference sequence). V was clipped by 1 base and J by 2 bases, with 16 bases between them. The CDR3 is 16 amino acids. This CDR3 reads CSARGTTPMPTDTQYF. DNA of the CDR3: TGCAGTGCTAGAGGAACGACTCCAATGCCCACAGATACGCAGTATTTT.

This clonotype was seen repeatedly, ten times or more. CDR3 coding DNA: TGCAGTGCTAACCTGGACACCTCTAACTATGGCTACACCTTC. Protein product: CSANLDTSNYGYTF. The chain has TRBV20-1 and TRBJ1-2; D possibly corresponds to TRBD1 (5 bases). Germline V gives CDR1 DFQATT, CDR2 SNEGSKA (reference sequence). CDR3 length equals 14 residues. Trimming pared 4 bases from V and 0 bases from J, leaving 12 bases between.

This clonotype was found many times. This sequence joins TRBV20-1 and TRBJ2-5; D is undetermined. CDR3 length equals 13 residues. Germline values: CDR1 DFQATT, CDR2 SNEGSKA (reference sequence). V lost 6 bases, J lost 6 bases, and 17 bases lay in between. The CDR3 DNA sequence: TGCAGTGCGCGAGCACCTGGGTGGAAGACCCAGTACTTC. The encoded protein is CSARAPGWKTQYF.